The rows below give T cell receptor beta chains drawn from one sample of a study of siplizumab effects on memory and regulatory T cells. TCRdb's table, derived via immunoSEQ multiplex PCR, lists solely in-frame clones and lacks some. This table holds roughly 50,000 clones, about 90% found once. The sequencing input was naive CD8+ T cells sorted from blood. These receptors all stem from a human donor in good health. Both conserved end residues are part of each CDR3. Each record gives: J gene, V gene, D gene, clone size, CDR3 DNA, CDR3 protein. A D gene is named only where the DNA matches it firmly. Rows may omit the clone size; those that give it use once, few, many or a size class.

j_call: TRBJ2-3
v_call: TRBV29-1
d_call: NA
clone_size: NA
cdr3_nt: TGCAGCGTTGCAGAAACAGATACGCAGTATTTT
cdr3_aa: CSVAETDTQYF

j_call: TRBJ1-1
v_call: TRBV4-2
d_call: NA
clone_size: once
cdr3_nt: TGTGCCAGCAGCCAAGAAAGGGGGGACACTGAAGCTTTCTTT
cdr3_aa: CASSQERGDTEAFF

j_call: TRBJ2-7
v_call: TRBV14
d_call: TRBD1
clone_size: NA
cdr3_nt: TGTGCCAGCAGCCAAGGGACAGGGTGGCGCTACGAGCAGTACTTC
cdr3_aa: CASSQGTGWRYEQYF

j_call: TRBJ1-1
v_call: TRBV6-6
d_call: NA
clone_size: NA
cdr3_nt: TGTGCCAGCAGTCTCAGGGTGAACACTGAAGCTTTCTTT
cdr3_aa: CASSLRVNTEAFF

j_call: TRBJ2-7
v_call: TRBV14
d_call: NA
clone_size: NA
cdr3_nt: TGTGCCAGCAGCCCGGGGGTTTACTACGAGCAGTACTTC
cdr3_aa: CASSPGVYYEQYF

j_call: TRBJ2-2
v_call: TRBV4-1
d_call: NA
clone_size: NA
cdr3_nt: TGCGCCAGCAGCCGGTCGGACAGACCGAACACCGGGGAGCTGTTTTTT
cdr3_aa: CASSRSDRPNTGELFF

j_call: TRBJ2-3
v_call: TRBV5-1
d_call: NA
clone_size: NA
cdr3_nt: TGCGCCAGCACCTCCGTTCTAGCAGATACGCAGTATTTT
cdr3_aa: CASTSVLADTQYF

j_call: TRBJ2-7
v_call: TRBV7-9
d_call: NA
clone_size: NA
cdr3_nt: TGTGCCAGCAGCTTAGACAGGTTCTACGAGCAGTACTTC
cdr3_aa: CASSLDRFYEQYF

j_call: TRBJ1-5
v_call: TRBV19
d_call: NA
clone_size: NA
cdr3_nt: TGTGCCAGTAGTTCAGGGAATCAGCCCCAGCATTTT
cdr3_aa: CASSSGNQPQHF

j_call: TRBJ2-1
v_call: TRBV15
d_call: NA
clone_size: NA
cdr3_nt: TGTGCCACCAGCAGAGAGGGTCCCGATGGGCATGAGCAGTTCTTC
cdr3_aa: CATSREGPDGHEQFF

j_call: TRBJ1-2
v_call: TRBV2
d_call: TRBD1
clone_size: NA
cdr3_nt: TGTGCCAGCAGTGAAGCGGGATGGGGACAGGGGGTGGACTATGGCTACACCTTC
cdr3_aa: CASSEAGWGQGVDYGYTF

j_call: TRBJ1-1
v_call: TRBV19
d_call: NA
clone_size: NA
cdr3_nt: TGTGCCAGTAGTACCCGGATGGGGAACACTAACACTGAAGCTTTCTTT
cdr3_aa: CASSTRMGNTNTEAFF

j_call: TRBJ2-7
v_call: TRBV19
d_call: NA
clone_size: once
cdr3_nt: TGTGCCAGTAGTATGGGGAGTTGGACCTACGAGCAGTACTTC
cdr3_aa: CASSMGSWTYEQYF

j_call: TRBJ1-1
v_call: TRBV4-2
d_call: NA
clone_size: NA
cdr3_nt: TGTGCCAGCAGCCAAGAAATCGACCGAATTCCCTCTAAGGCTGAAGCTTTCTTT
cdr3_aa: CASSQEIDRIPSKAEAFF

j_call: TRBJ1-1
v_call: TRBV7-9
d_call: NA
clone_size: NA
cdr3_nt: TGTGCCAGCAGCTTAGGGCGGGGGGAGTCTGAAGCTTTCTTT
cdr3_aa: CASSLGRGESEAFF

j_call: TRBJ1-5
v_call: TRBV2
d_call: TRBD1
clone_size: NA
cdr3_nt: TGTGCCAGCATGTTCGGCTTGCAGGGGGTCAATCAGCCCCAGCATTTT
cdr3_aa: CASMFGLQGVNQPQHF

j_call: TRBJ2-7
v_call: TRBV6-6
d_call: TRBD2
clone_size: NA
cdr3_nt: TGTGCCAGCAGTTACGGAAGCGGGAGGGCGAGCGAGCAGTACTTC
cdr3_aa: CASSYGSGRASEQYF

j_call: TRBJ2-3
v_call: TRBV19
d_call: NA
clone_size: once
cdr3_nt: TGTGCCAGTAGTATTGACCCGGGTACGCAGTATTTT
cdr3_aa: CASSIDPGTQYF

j_call: TRBJ2-7
v_call: TRBV19
d_call: NA
clone_size: NA
cdr3_nt: TGTGCCAGTAGTATAGATCCGGGACGCTACTACGAGCAGTACTTC
cdr3_aa: CASSIDPGRYYEQYF

j_call: TRBJ1-1
v_call: TRBV5-4
d_call: NA
clone_size: NA
cdr3_nt: TGTGCCAGCAGCGGGCGATTCGAAACCCAGAACACTGAAGCTTTCTTT
cdr3_aa: CASSGRFETQNTEAFF

j_call: TRBJ1-1
v_call: TRBV27
d_call: NA
clone_size: NA
cdr3_nt: TGTGCCAGCAGCCCCAGCCCAGTGGGGACTGAAGCTTTCTTT
cdr3_aa: CASSPSPVGTEAFF

j_call: TRBJ2-7
v_call: TRBV6-5
d_call: NA
clone_size: NA
cdr3_nt: TGTGCCAGCAGTTACTCAGAGGTCTACGAGCAGTACTTC
cdr3_aa: CASSYSEVYEQYF

j_call: TRBJ1-1
v_call: TRBV6-1
d_call: NA
clone_size: once
cdr3_nt: TGTGCCAGCAGTGAACTGGGGTATCCCACTGAAGCTTTCTTT
cdr3_aa: CASSELGYPTEAFF

j_call: TRBJ2-7
v_call: TRBV5-5
d_call: TRBD2
clone_size: NA
cdr3_nt: TGTGCCAGCACCCTCAGACTAGCGGGGGGGGAGCAGTACTTC
cdr3_aa: CASTLRLAGGEQYF

j_call: TRBJ2-5
v_call: TRBV12-5
d_call: NA
clone_size: NA
cdr3_nt: TGTGCTAGTGGACCTGGAGGGGGCGAAGAGACCCAGTACTTC
cdr3_aa: CASGPGGGEETQYF

j_call: TRBJ2-3
v_call: TRBV6-1
d_call: NA
clone_size: NA
cdr3_nt: TGTGCCAGCAGTGATGGAGGGATTAGCACAGATACGCAGTATTTT
cdr3_aa: CASSDGGISTDTQYF